This T cell receptor (beta chain) was recovered during a study of T cell responses to AZD1222 COVID-19 vaccine (dated by TCRdb to 2020 to 2022). Study-level background: AZD1222 recipients whose second dose came at about 4 weeks and those whose second dose came at about 12 weeks were combined into one group, since spike-specific TCR depth and breadth did not differ between the two schedules. A total of approximately 250 trial participants underwent TCR sequencing, of whom under 220 had received two doses of AZD1222 and 26 had received two doses of the MenACWY control vaccine. Enrollment into the trials was organized by age into subgroups of 18-55, 56-69 and 70-plus years, and those subgroups contained about 150, 27 and 61 TCR-sequenced participants, respectively. General conclusions and limits of the study: Conclusions about previously exposed vaccinees are limited because only five to seven AZD1222 recipients were SARS-CoV-2 seropositive at baseline. The 56-69-year group was small, and its depth increase did not reach significance, likely because of low power. The vaccine-associated CD4 TCRs covered the entire spike protein, and the dominant responses fell in regions 160-218 and 743-854. No day 14 peak-response samples were available, so repertoires were characterized only after the peak T cell response. A significant rise in spike-specific TCR breadth and depth was observed after two AZD1222 doses relative to day 0 and relative to MenACWY recipients. Participants were mostly white British and included more females than males, and it was suggested by the authors that clonal diversity may have been underestimated. Reportedly, almost half of the unique spike-specific TCRs recognized epitopes lying outside the regions that are mutated in the B.1.351 and B.1.1.7 variants.

The CDR3 regions of human TCRbeta chains were subjected to immunosequencing. The authors' pipeline ran thus. TCRs in the repertoires were compared against a reference library of SARS-CoV-2-specific TCRs that had been generated with the MIRA antigen-specificity platform. Breadth was defined as the fraction of unique TCRs that were SARS-CoV-2-associated, and depth was defined as the fraction of total T cells that were SARS-CoV-2-associated. Using the MIRA data, each spike-specific TCR was assigned both to the spike region to which the TCR was reactive and to a CD4 or CD8 class. Log10-transformed breadth and depth values were compared by one-way ANOVA with Sidak's multiple comparisons tests. Imported from immuneACCESS, the table was reduced by TCRdb to in-frame sequences with V and J called. These copies leave out some clones; in studies compared against another copy, an unresolved V gene accounts for under half, and the cause of the remainder is not known. V, J and clone size were drawn from that table, and D and trimming were deduced from the DNA. This sample holds around 120,000 clones; about nine tenths were observed only once. The top ten clonotypes cover around 7.8% of the sample.

Notes on this clone: The antigen this receptor binds is unknown. Nothing much larger sits one base from this clone, and base qualities are not available.

Per the publication, the time point label means: baseline before first vaccination. Samples from vaccinated people were obtained from the UK trials COV001 and COV002, which included a single-blind randomized controlled phase 2/3 trial of AZD1222 (ChAdOx1 nCoV-19) in healthy adults. For TCRbeta chain sequencing, PBMC samples were collected from trial participants at day 0 and at day 28 after the second dose. From its cysteine to its phenylalanine, the CDR3 spans 16 amino acids. The sequence is cut down to CDR3 DNA, 48 bases in frame from base 1. The germline V gene yields MDHEN for CDR1 and SYDVKM for CDR2. The germline ends are 11 bases apart after V is trimmed by 2 bases and J by 3 bases.

The receptor comes from an adult in good health. The sequences come from peripheral blood, collected on day 0 of AZD1222 vaccination. The chain is made from TRBV28 and TRBJ2-6; there is no confident call for the D gene. The sequenced DNA: TGTGCCAGCAGTTTAGGGGTAGGCGGTGGGGCCAACGTCCTGACTTTC. Translation gives CASSLGVGGGANVLTF.